The source of this T cell receptor (beta chain) is a study of blood T cells in healthy people across ages. Study background: Roughly one uniquely barcoded beta molecule per two T cells was captured.

The CDR3 is 12 amino acids. With 7 bases clipped from V and 6 bases from J, the junction kept 5 bases outside the gene matches. The germline V gene encodes CDR1 SQVTM and CDR2 ANQGSEA. For the second PCR, which ran for roughly 6 to 11 cycles, a sample-barcoded 5' primer and a J-beta primer mix were used. Using its own MiXCR run on the 5' RACE reads, TCRdb lists one record per CDR3 protein. The data show some 1.5 million distinct CDR3 sequences, 25% to 30% seen once. The sample comprised blood. This TCR derives from a young woman in good health. The chain employs TRBV29-1 and TRBJ1-2, with TRBD1 matching over 10 bases. The CDR3 region is CSGGDRGDGYTF. The CDR3 nucleotides read TGCAGCGGGGGGGACAGGGGCGATGGCTACACCTTC.